The clone carrying this TCR beta chain was found many times. RNA transcripts were the template for amplifying TCR beta CDR3 regions. The TCR CDR3 first-round RT-PCR relied on the HTBI primer set. TCRdb reprocessed the multiplex PCR reads with MiXCR, giving one entry per CDR3 protein. The data contain roughly 290,000 distinct CDR3 sequences, roughly 13% of them seen just once; the ten biggest clones take up approximately 7.9%. Diagnosing involved the use of clinical symptoms, serum thyroxine and TRAb, thyroid ultrasound and orbital computed tomography. The V end was cut by 6 bases, the J end by 3 bases, with 9 bases between. CDR3 length: 12 residues. This specimen comes from a study of T cells in Graves' hyperthyroidism and ophthalmopathy. Study at large: Before treatment of any kind, peripheral blood was taken at initial diagnosis.

The sample taken for sequencing was blood. This receptor was obtained from a woman aged 40-49 years with Graves' hyperthyroidism. The chain uses TRBV12-3 or TRBV12-4 and TRBJ2-7; D uncertain. The CDR3 DNA sequence: TGTGCCAGCAGCCAAGGTAGCTACGAGCAGTACTTC. Residues: CASSQGSYEQYF.